This entry describes one TCR beta chain. The antigen it binds to is not known. No qualities accompany the bases; no much larger clone lies one base away. This record belongs to a study of T cells in Graves' hyperthyroidism and ophthalmopathy (dated by TCRdb to the late 2010s). The study in broad terms: Peripheral blood samples were taken at the time of initial diagnosis, prior to any treatment. According to the paper, TCR Vbeta CDR3 sequencing was carried out on 135 peripheral blood samples, which came from over 40 ophthalmopathy, around 75 hyperthyroidism and roughly 17 progressor patients. Following sampling, methimazole starting at 30 mg daily was given to hyperthyroidism patients, and high-dose intravenous methylprednisolone was given to ophthalmopathy patients. Prospective prediction of ophthalmopathy was tested in an independent validation cohort consisting of some 19 hyperthyroidism patients and around 16 patients who later progressed to ophthalmopathy. Thyroid tissue and blood T-cell repertoires from six Graves' hyperthyroidism patients were also compared in the study. The 75 to 100 discovery patients were randomly split 7:3 into training and test sets. A discovery cohort of about a hundred patients, approximately 44 with Graves' ophthalmopathy and about 58 with stable Graves' hyperthyroidism, was used to find distinguishing TCR V-J signatures.

Amplification of TCR beta CDR3 regions was carried out from RNA transcripts. A first-round RT-PCR of the TCR CDR3 used the HTBI primer set with the Qiagen OneStep RT-PCR kit. The libraries were constructed in a second round of multiplex PCR and then size-selected and purified. Sequencing of the libraries was done on an Illumina HiSeq2000 using paired-end 100 bp reads. Regarding the original processing steps: Raw data were processed with SOAPnuke, discarding reads with adapters, uncalled bases, mean Phred below 15, or no exact constant-primer or identifier match. COPE v1.2.5 was used to merge the high-quality paired reads, and each unique nucleotide sequence was defined as a clonotype. Clonotypes were aligned to IMGT TRBV, TRBD and TRBJ reference segments using MiTCR v1.1. The analysis was restricted to V-J combinations with a frequency above 0.0001, which together covered just over 98% of the repertoires. The TCS score was defined as F50 (clonal expansion) divided by E x V (chaos), with BLOSUM62-based TCRdist calculated between CDR3 peptides within each V-J. Welch's t-statistics and random forest reduced some 510 V-J features to some 14, which were used in a naive Bayes classifier (R e1071). TCRdb handled the public reads itself, with Q25 trimming in fastp and clone calling in MiXCR, and kept productive beta chains. Here each entry gathers all rows of one CDR3 protein and keeps the most common genes and DNA. TCRdb, not the authors, supplied the V and J calls. For this sample there are some 570,000 distinct CDR3 sequences; approximately 17% appear just once. The ten top clones hold roughly a sixth of the sample.

Ophthalmopathy patients had moderately to severely active disease, with a Clinical Activity Score of 3 or more, a NOSPECS grade of 4 or more, and a disease duration of less than 3 months. Any patient with an uncontrolled infection, another autoimmune disease, pregnancy or lactation was excluded. Diagnoses were established on the basis of clinical symptoms, serum thyroxine and TRAb, thyroid ultrasound, and orbital computed tomography. Ficoll-Paque density gradient centrifugation was used to isolate PBMCs from 8.5 to 10 ml of fresh peripheral blood. Trizol reagent was used to extract total RNA, and RNA quality was then checked on an Agilent 2100 Bioanalyzer. Paper-wide results and their limitations: Sample size was not statistically predetermined, and blinding of investigators to group allocation was not performed. Blood samples also contained most of the expanded thyroid clonotypes (frequency above 0.001), which suggests that blood repertoires may reflect thyroid immune responses. During validation, the model predicted progression to ophthalmopathy a median of approximately 7 months ahead of onset, with approximately 70% sensitivity and roughly 72% specificity. Ophthalmopathy was separated from stable hyperthyroidism by a 13 V-J signature model, with approximately 85% sensitivity and about 84% specificity obtained in cross-validation and 80%/75% obtained in testing.

From the cysteine up to the phenylalanine, the CDR3 has a length of 15 residues. The retained sequence is limited to the CDR3, 45 bases, with the frame set at the first base. Taken from the germline V gene, the CDR1 and CDR2 loops are SGHRS and YFSETQ. From V the trimming removes 0 bases and from J it removes 7 bases, while the gene matches leave 5 bases of the junction unaccounted for. The receptor was derived from a woman younger than 35 with Graves' ophthalmopathy. The sequence links TRBV5-1 to TRBJ2-1; TRBD1 aligns with 9 central bases. Material for sequencing was blood. For the CDR3, the sequence is CASSLAGTGRNEQFF. The DNA reads as follows: TGCGCCAGCAGCTTGGCCGGGACAGGGAGAAATGAGCAGTTCTTC. The CDR3, completed at both ends by the reference TRBV5-1 and TRBJ2-1 genes, gives the full variable domain KAGVTQTPRYLIKTRGQQVTLSCSPISGHRSVSWYQQTPGQGLQFLFEYFSETQRNKGNFPGRFSGRQFSNSRSEMNVSTLELGDSALYLCASSLAGTGRNEQFFGPGTRLTVL.